This TCR beta chain is from a study of OX40 agonist ivuxolimab in advanced cancers. In the study overall: A mean age of roughly 60 years, range about 20 to 79, was recorded, and approximately 85% were male. Study-level findings and limits: Clones of CD4+ and CD8+ blood T cells grew by week 6 at doses of 0.1 to 3.0 mg/kg. Not determined was the antigen specificity of the expanded peripheral T cells.

Details on this clone: Its specificity is unknown.

The study sampled blood at baseline, cycle 4 day 1, and cycle 7 day 1. The V and J ends lost 6 bases and 7 bases, in that order; junction bases with no gene match: 17. CDR1 is LGHNA, CDR2 YNFKEQ, per germline. This CDR3 contains 16 residues. Sequencing was performed with immunoSEQ multiplex PCR; in TCRdb, only in-frame clones are kept and a portion is missing. The table includes about 68,000 clones, roughly nine tenths detected once. This sequence was found in an adult with an advanced solid tumor such as melanoma, head and neck, liver or kidney cancer. This sequence joins TRBV4-2 and TRBJ1-2, with 7 bases lining up with TRBD1. This material consisted of CD4+ or CD8+ T cells sorted from blood, taken in a trial of the OX40 agonist ivuxolimab. The CDR3 loop is CASRAGRIQRDSGYTF. The CDR3 bases are TGTGCCAGCAGGGCGGGGCGAATACAGCGGGACAGTGGCTACACCTTC.